This entry lists 10 T cell receptor beta chains sequenced from one sample in a study of cytomegalovirus exposure and HLA in healthy donors. The PCR was carried out with 60 Vbeta primers and 13 Jbeta primers. TCRdb's table, derived via immunoSEQ multiplex PCR, lists solely in-frame clones and lacks some. The repertoire holds 170,000 or so clones, over 75% seen once, with 1% in the top ten. The source material was PBMCs. Source of these receptors: a woman in her forties or fifties in good health and CMV-seropositive.

The chain is built from TRBV18 and TRBJ2-5; 10 bases align to TRBD1. The CDR3 length is 15 residues. Germline-derived CDR1 and CDR2 are KGHSH and LQKENI. V lost 6 bases and J lost 4; bases outside the gene matches: 8. CDR3 bases: TGTGCCAGCTCCCGGGACAGGGGACCGAGAGAGACCCAGTACTTC. This encodes CASSRDRGPRETQYF.

V gene TRBV5-1 combines with J gene TRBJ1-3, with a tentative D call TRBD1 (6 bases). With 3 bases removed from V and 1 base from J, the gap between germline ends came to 11 bases. The CDR3 is 15 residues long. The germline V gene encodes CDR1 SGHRS and CDR2 YFSETQ. Written as DNA, the CDR3 is TGCGCCAGCAGCTATGGGGGCGCGTCTGGAAACACCATATATTTT. Its translation: CASSYGGASGNTIYF.

The gene calls are TRBV28 and TRBJ1-4; D is possibly TRBD1 (5 bases). Germline V lookup: CDR1 MDHEN, CDR2 SYDVKM. CDR3 size: 15 residues. Trimming stripped 1 base from V and 7 bases from J, with 13 bases between. CDR3 region: CASSLSGLGSEKLFF. In DNA form, the CDR3 reads TGTGCCAGCAGTTTATCAGGGCTCGGAAGTGAAAAACTGTTTTTT.

This clone was seen only once. The genes are TRBV12-5 and TRBJ2-3; D might be TRBD2 (5 bases). Germline loops: CDR1 LGHNT, CDR2 FRNRAP. Deletions cut 7 bases from V and 1 base from J, with 9 bases between. The CDR3 runs to 13 residues. The CDR3, as DNA: TGTGCTAGTGCAACTAGTGGCACAGATACGCAGTATTTT. It codes for CASATSGTDTQYF. The whole variable domain, remainder taken from reference TRBV12-5 and TRBJ2-3, is DARVTQTPRHKVTEMGQEVTMRCQPILGHNTVFWYRQTMMQGLELLAYFRNRAPLDDSGMPKDRFSAEMPDATLATLKIQPSEPRDSAVYFCASATSGTDTQYFGPGTRLTVL.

The rearrangement links TRBV13 to TRBJ1-3; unclear D gene. The germline V and J ends were trimmed by 4 bases and 4 bases, with 8 bases remaining between them. The germline V gene encodes CDR1 PRHDT and CDR2 FYEKMQ (reference sequence). The CDR3 is 13 amino acids. This CDR3 reads CASSSNWGNTIYF. CDR3 coding DNA: TGTGCCAGCAGCTCCAACTGGGGAAACACCATATATTTT.

V gene TRBV27 combines with J gene TRBJ2-3; 12 nucleotides line up with TRBD2. The CDR3 totals 15 residues. V lost 8 bases to trimming and J lost 1 base; unmatched junction nucleotides: 4. Germline V gene data show CDR1 as MNHEY and CDR2 as SMNVEV (reference sequence). CDR3 bases: TGTGCCAGCTTTGGGACTAGCGGGCGCACAGATACGCAGTATTTT. It specifies CASFGTSGRTDTQYF.

The rearrangement links TRBV5-1 to TRBJ2-1, with 10 bases fitting TRBD2. This CDR3 region has 17 residues. Germline V gene sequence: CDR1 SGHRS, CDR2 YFSETQ. J lost 5 bases, V lost 4 bases, and 12 bases had no gene match. The CDR3 bases are TGCGCCAGCAGCGGTTTTTCAGCGGGAGGGCCGAACAATGAGCAGTTCTTC. It translates to CASSGFSAGGPNNEQFF.

The CDR3 protein is CASSVAIRDNEQFF. CDR3 nucleotides: TGTGCCAGCAGCGTAGCGATCAGGGACAATGAGCAGTTCTTC. The genes are TRBV9 and TRBJ2-1; maybe TRBD1 (5 bases). CDR3 length: 14 amino acids. Trimming left V 0 bases short and J 5 bases short, with 9 bases between. CDR1 SGDLS and CDR2 YYNGEE come from the germline V gene.

The chain recombines TRBV27 with TRBJ2-7; 13 bases match TRBD2. With 6 bases clipped from V and 0 bases from J, the junction kept 2 bases outside the gene matches. The CDR3 is 15 amino acids. Looked up from germline, CDR1 is MNHEY and CDR2 is SMNVEV (reference sequence). CDR3 loop: CASRWTSGGSYEQYF. DNA for the CDR3: TGTGCCAGCAGATGGACTAGCGGGGGCTCCTACGAGCAGTACTTC.

V usage is TRBV4-3 and J usage is TRBJ2-1, with 8 bases aligning to TRBD1. The CDR3 totals 17 residues. Losses at the gene ends were 0 bases for V and 6 bases for J; bases not matched to a gene: 10. From germline, CDR1 is LGHNA and CDR2 YSLEER. The CDR3 DNA reads TGCGCCAGCAGCCAAGATCAGACGACAGGGGACCGCAATGAGCAGTTCTTC. Amino acids: CASSQDQTTGDRNEQFF.